A single sample is the source of the 30 T cell receptor beta chains below, sequenced in a study of T cell changes during pregnancy in multiple sclerosis. Measured with immunoSEQ multiplex PCR; TCRdb has only the in-frame clones, and not every one. The data contain 20,000 to 25,000 clones, 70% to 90% of them singletons. This specimen was CD4+ T cells from peripheral blood mononuclear cells, taken in the first trimester of pregnancy. The receptor source for this set is a female donor in good health, enrolled as a control in a pregnancy study.

This chain links TRBV4-2 with TRBJ2-7, with 11 bases aligning to TRBD2. The CDR3 is made up of 16 amino acids. Germline CDR1 reads LGHNA; CDR2 reads YNFKEQ. V dropped 4 bases and J dropped 0; count of bases not matched to a gene: 5. CDR3 protein: CASSRTSGGYSYEQYF. For the CDR3, the DNA is TGTGCCAGCAGCCGAACTAGCGGGGGTTACTCCTACGAGCAGTACTTC.

J is TRBJ2-3 and V is TRBV29-1, with 7 bases lining up with TRBD1. J gave up 4 bases and V 4 bases, and 5 bases lay outside the gene matches. The CDR3 loop spans 13 amino acids. CDR1 and CDR2 (germline): SQVTM, ANQGSEA. The CDR3 is CSVAEGAADTQYF. For the CDR3, the DNA is TGCAGCGTTGCAGAGGGGGCGGCAGATACGCAGTATTTT.

This chain uses TRBV14 with TRBJ1-6; 10 positions match TRBD1. With 3 bases clipped from V and 7 bases from J, the junction kept 6 bases outside the gene matches. Germline V CDR1 and CDR2: SGHDN, FVKESK. This CDR3 has 16 amino acids. CDR3 DNA: TGTGCCAGCAGCCAGGGGACAGGGGCGTGGAATTCACCCCTCCACTTT. Its translation: CASSQGTGAWNSPLHF. The entire variable domain, with the rest obtained from reference TRBV14 and TRBJ1-6, is as follows: EAGVTQFPSHSVIEKGQTVTLRCDPISGHDNLYWYRRVMGKEIKFLLHFVKESKQDESGMPNNRFLAERTGGTYSTLKVQPAELEDSGVYFCASSQGTGAWNSPLHFGNGTRLTVT.

This chain connects TRBV18 to TRBJ2-1, with TRBD2 matching over 7 bases. Germline-derived CDR1 and CDR2 are KGHSH and LQKENI. The CDR3 has 16 residues. The junction had 15 bases not matched to a gene; V was cut back by 6 bases and J by 7 bases. The CDR3 coding sequence is TGTGCCAGCTCGCTGGAAGGAGCGGGGTTTGATAATGAGCAGTTCTTC. Protein product: CASSLEGAGFDNEQFF. The variable domain in full, with the rest retrieved from reference TRBV18 and TRBJ2-1, is NAGVMQNPRHLVRRRGQEARLRCSPMKGHSHVYWYRQLPEEGLKFMVYLQKENIIDESGMPKERFSAEFPKEGPSILRIQQVVRGDSAAYFCASSLEGAGFDNEQFFGPGTRLTVL.

The V call is TRBV28, the J call TRBJ1-5; TRBD1 might be the D (6 bases). V was trimmed by 3 bases and J by 1 base, leaving 16 bases between them. Per germline, CDR1 MDHEN and CDR2 SYDVKM. CDR3 size: 17 residues. The CDR3 protein is CASSFPGTRLSNQPQHF. CDR3 bases: TGTGCCAGCAGTTTTCCCGGGACACGCTTGAGCAATCAGCCCCAGCATTTT.

CDR3 in amino acids: CASSESTGVGGNTIYF. The CDR3 DNA follows: TGCGCCAGCAGCGAATCAACAGGGGTTGGAGGAAACACCATATATTTT. The V gene is TRBV5-1, the J gene TRBJ1-3; 7 bases align to TRBD1. V gave up 4 bases and J gave up 4 bases; unmatched junction bases: 11. The CDR3 consists of 16 residues. In germline, CDR1 is SGHRS, CDR2 YFSETQ.

The V call is TRBV11-2, the J call TRBJ1-3; tentatively, D is TRBD1 (5 bases). The CDR3 has 14 residues. The germline V gene encodes CDR1 SGHAT and CDR2 FQNNGV. Trimming left V 4 bases short and J 5 bases short, with 12 bases between. The CDR3 sequence: CASSSTRGRNTIYF. The CDR3 DNA sequence: TGTGCCAGCAGCTCCACGCGGGGGAGAAACACCATATATTTT.

The chain is built from TRBV6-6 and TRBJ2-7; 12 positions agree with TRBD1. Germline CDR1 and CDR2: MNHNY and SVGAGI (reference sequence). There are 15 residues in the CDR3. J gave up 7 bases and V 5 bases, and 9 bases lay outside the gene matches. DNA of the CDR3: TGTGCCAGCAGTACCCCGGGACAGGGGGCGCGGGAGCAGTACTTC. This sequence encodes CASSTPGQGAREQYF.

This sequence joins TRBV4-3 and TRBJ1-3, with 8 bases fitting TRBD1. Germline CDR1 LGHNA, CDR2 YSLEER. After removal of 0 bases from V and 0 bases from J, the junction contained 1 base not matched to a gene. This CDR3 has 16 residues. The CDR3 sequence: CASSQDTGGSGNTIYF. In DNA, the CDR3 is TGCGCCAGCAGCCAAGATACAGGGGGCTCTGGAAACACCATATATTTT.

The V gene is TRBV12-5, the J gene TRBJ1-2; 9 bases fit TRBD1. V trimming: 6 bases; J trimming: 5 bases; junction bases outside the gene matches: 13. The germline gives CDR1 LGHNT, CDR2 FRNRAP. This CDR3 contains 16 residues. DNA of the CDR3: TGTGCTAGTGGCCCGAACTACAGGGGGCTCTGGTATGGCTACACCTTC. Translation gives CASGPNYRGLWYGYTF. The full variable domain, in which reference TRBV12-5 and TRBJ1-2 provide the parts outside the CDR3, is DARVTQTPRHKVTEMGQEVTMRCQPILGHNTVFWYRQTMMQGLELLAYFRNRAPLDDSGMPKDRFSAEMPDATLATLKIQPSEPRDSAVYFCASGPNYRGLWYGYTFGSGTRLTVV.

The chain combines TRBV25-1 with TRBJ1-6; TRBD1 is a possible D gene (6 bases). Trimming shortened V by 1 base and J by 14 bases, and 12 bases separated the two germline ends. The germline V gene encodes CDR1 MGHDK and CDR2 SYGVNS. The CDR3 loop spans 13 amino acids. In nucleotides, the CDR3 is TGTGCCAGCAGTGAATCGGGGGGGCAGGCCCTCCACTTT. Amino acid sequence: CASSESGGQALHF.

The chain has TRBV7-2 and TRBJ2-5; 7 bases are a match to TRBD1. The CDR3 runs 14 residues. J lost 2 bases, V lost 3 bases, and 3 bases had no gene match. In germline, CDR1 is SGHTA, CDR2 FQGNSA. The CDR3 reads CASSFGQAQETQYF. CDR3 DNA: TGTGCCAGCAGCTTTGGACAGGCGCAAGAGACCCAGTACTTC.

CDR3 protein: CASSLGLQSQYF. The CDR3 region has the DNA TGTGCCAGCAGCTTAGGGTTACAGAGCCAGTACTTC. V usage is TRBV7-2 and J usage is TRBJ2-5, with unresolved D. Germline lookup yields CDR1 SGHTA and CDR2 FQGNSA. The CDR3 runs to 12 residues. Trimming removed 1 base at V and 10 bases at J, with 10 bases between.

The V and J genes are TRBV19 and TRBJ1-1, with 8 positions matching TRBD1. This CDR3 spans 14 amino acids. The germline gives CDR1 LNHDA, CDR2 SQIVND (reference sequence). V lost 4 bases, J lost 5 bases, and 6 bases stayed unmatched. This CDR3 is CASSTTGGKTEAFF. In DNA form, the CDR3 reads TGTGCCAGTAGTACAACAGGGGGGAAGACTGAAGCTTTCTTT.

This clone was seen just once. J is TRBJ2-1 and V is TRBV29-1, with 8 bases identical to TRBD1. Germline V CDR1 and CDR2: SQVTM, ANQGSEA. The V and J ends lost 6 bases and 5 bases, in that order; junction bases with no gene match: 9. CDR3 length equals 14 residues. The CDR3 coding sequence is TGCAGCGTCGACCTCCTGGACAGGGACAATGAGCAGTTCTTC. Its protein product is CSVDLLDRDNEQFF.

This clone was recorded once. This chain joins TRBV28 and TRBJ1-2, with D perhaps matching TRBD1 (5 bases). Deletions cut 11 bases from V and 5 bases from J, with 15 bases between. Germline-derived CDR1 and CDR2 are MDHEN and SYDVKM. This CDR3 spans 12 amino acids. CDR3 region: CALGEAGYGYTF. The DNA for the CDR3 is TGTGCCCTCGGTGAGGCAGGGTATGGCTACACCTTC.

This sequence joins TRBV6-5 and TRBJ2-7, with TRBD1 as a possible D gene (5 bases). Germline CDR1 MNHEY, CDR2 SVGAGI. V was trimmed by 6 bases and J by 3 bases, leaving 12 bases between them. The CDR3 length is 13 residues. The CDR3 reads CASSRDSFYEQYF. CDR3 DNA sequence: TGTGCCAGCAGCCGCGACAGTTTCTACGAGCAGTACTTC.

This chain links TRBV7-2 with TRBJ1-5; D is unresolved. Germline V gives CDR1 SGHTA, CDR2 FQGNSA. The length of the CDR3 is 13 residues. V lost 1 base and J lost 5, with 6 bases in between. CDR3 in amino acids: CASSLGPDQPQHF. CDR3 nucleotides: TGTGCCAGCAGCTTAGGGCCAGATCAGCCCCAGCATTTT.

The rearrangement links TRBV25-1 to TRBJ2-1; 11 nucleotides line up with TRBD2. Losses at the gene ends were 0 bases for V and 9 bases for J; bases not matched to a gene: 7. CDR3 length: 16 residues. Looked up from germline, CDR1 is MGHDK and CDR2 is SYGVNS. This chain's CDR3 is CASSEYLAGGSGEQFF. The CDR3 region has the DNA TGTGCCAGCAGTGAATATCTAGCGGGAGGTAGCGGTGAGCAGTTCTTC.

The chain couples TRBV7-2 to TRBJ2-3, with D perhaps TRBD2 (5 bases). In germline, CDR1 is SGHTA, CDR2 FQGNSA. The CDR3 runs to 15 residues. The V end lost 4 bases, the J end lost 0 bases, and 11 bases lay between the germline ends. The chain's CDR3 is CASSYPLASTDTQYF. CDR3 sequence (DNA): TGTGCCAGCAGCTACCCCCTAGCAAGCACAGATACGCAGTATTTT.

V usage is TRBV9 and J usage is TRBJ1-2; maybe TRBD1 (5 bases). The V end lost 3 bases, the J end lost 5 bases, and 8 bases lay between the germline ends. Germline V CDR1 and CDR2: SGDLS, YYNGEE. The CDR3 is 12 amino acids. CDR3 in amino acids: CASSAEGYGYTF. DNA for the CDR3: TGTGCCAGCAGCGCGGAGGGGTATGGCTACACCTTC.

The chain couples TRBV6-6 to TRBJ1-2, with TRBD1 matching 7 bases. CDR1 and CDR2 from the germline V gene are MNHNY and SVGAGI (reference sequence). Trimming cost V 6 bases and J 0 bases; bases outside gene matches: 7. This CDR3 is 15 amino acids long. The CDR3 bases are TGTGCCAGCAGGGGAATACAGGGGCCTAACTATGGCTACACCTTC. Residues: CASRGIQGPNYGYTF.

This chain connects TRBV28 to TRBJ1-3, with 7 bases that match TRBD1. Germline assignment: CDR1 MDHEN and CDR2 SYDVKM. This CDR3 region has 17 residues. The ends lost 2 bases at V and 5 bases at J; junction bases unmatched: 12. The CDR3 DNA reads TGTGCCAGCAGTTTACCTCCAGTTGGGACAGCGAGAAACACCATATATTTT. This gives the protein CASSLPPVGTARNTIYF. The full variable domain, with the rest looked up from reference TRBV28 and TRBJ1-3, is DVKVTQSSRYLVKRTGEKVFLECVQDMDHENMFWYRQDPGLGLRLIYFSYDVKMKEKGDIPEGYSVSREKKERFSLILESASTNQTSMYLCASSLPPVGTARNTIYFGEGSWLTVV.

This chain links TRBV11-2 with TRBJ2-2; perhaps TRBD1 as D (6 bases). The germline CDR1 and CDR2 sequences are SGHAT and FQNNGV. Between the trimmed V and J ends, which lost 1 base and 6 bases, there was a span of 12 bases. The CDR3 totals 15 residues. The CDR3 reads CASSLAQGWAGELFF. CDR3 nucleotide sequence: TGTGCCAGCAGCTTAGCCCAGGGGTGGGCCGGGGAGCTGTTTTTT.

The chain uses TRBV19 and TRBJ1-2; TRBD1 aligns across 7 bases. Unmatched junction bases numbered 5, after V lost 5 bases and J lost 2 bases. CDR3 length equals 14 residues. CDR1 is LNHDA, CDR2 SQIVND, per germline (reference sequence). CDR3 sequence reads: CASSGETGNYGYTF. The DNA for the CDR3 is TGTGCCAGTAGTGGAGAGACAGGGAACTATGGCTACACCTTC. The whole variable domain, filled in from reference TRBV19 and TRBJ1-2, reads DGGITQSPKYLFRKEGQNVTLSCEQNLNHDAMYWYRQDPGQGLRLIYYSQIVNDFQKGDIAEGYSVSREKKESFPLTVTSAQKNPTAFYLCASSGETGNYGYTFGSGTRLTVV.

The chain combines TRBV27 with TRBJ1-6, with D unclear. This CDR3 comprises 16 residues. CDR1 MNHEY and CDR2 SMNVEV come from the germline V gene (reference sequence). The V end lost 3 bases, the J end lost 6 bases, and 15 bases lay between the germline ends. The CDR3 region is CASSFPWRQPNSPLHF. The CDR3, as DNA: TGTGCCAGCAGTTTCCCGTGGCGGCAGCCTAATTCACCCCTCCACTTT.

The rearrangement joins TRBV5-6 to TRBJ1-1; tentative D call: TRBD1 (6 bases). V was cut by 4 bases and J by 7 bases, with 14 bases left in between. From germline, CDR1 is SGHDT and CDR2 YYEEEE. CDR3 length: 13 amino acids. Here the CDR3 reads CASSNRAHSEAFF. For the CDR3, the DNA is TGTGCCAGCAGCAACAGGGCGCATAGTGAAGCTTTCTTT. Filled out from reference TRBV5-6 and TRBJ1-1, the complete variable domain reads DAGVTQSPTHLIKTRGQQVTLRCSPKSGHDTVSWYQQALGQGPQFIFQYYEEEERQRGNFPDRFSGHQFPNYSSELNVNALLLGDSALYLCASSNRAHSEAFFGQGTRLTVV.

The chain is built from TRBV6-5 and TRBJ1-5; perhaps TRBD1 as D (5 bases). Trimming left V 5 bases short and J 7 bases short, with 18 bases between. From germline, CDR1 is MNHEY and CDR2 SVGAGI. The CDR3 is made up of 15 amino acids. The DNA for the CDR3 is TGTGCCAGCAGTCCCCTGGGTGGGGCGGAACAGCCCCAGCATTTT. This encodes CASSPLGGAEQPQHF.

J is TRBJ1-3 and V is TRBV4-1; 8 bases map to TRBD1. The CDR3 runs to 15 residues. Per germline, CDR1 MGHRA and CDR2 YSYEKL. Trimming at V came to 3 bases and at J to 2 bases, leaving 3 bases not matched to a gene. The CDR3 nucleotides are TGCGCCAGCAGCCACCAGACAGGGGCTGGAAACACCATATATTTT. This gives the protein CASSHQTGAGNTIYF.

This clone occurred once. The gene calls are TRBV9 and TRBJ1-3; the D is unclear. V was cut by 0 bases and J by 2 bases, with 21 bases left in between. The CDR3 has 19 amino acids. Germline V gene data show CDR1 as SGDLS and CDR2 as YYNGEE. The CDR3 sequence: CASSVDEGSNPRAGNTIYF. CDR3 DNA: TGTGCCAGCAGCGTAGATGAGGGCAGCAACCCACGGGCTGGAAACACCATATATTTT. Together with reference TRBV9 and TRBJ1-3, the CDR3 gives the full variable domain: DSGVTQTPKHLITATGQRVTLRCSPRSGDLSVYWYQQSLDQGLQFLIQYYNGEERAKGNILERFSAQQFPDLHSELNLSSLELGDSALYFCASSVDEGSNPRAGNTIYFGEGSWLTVV.